This T cell receptor beta chain was sequenced for a study of control samples from healthy donors and cancer patients. The V end lost 7 bases, the J end lost 10 bases, and 20 bases lay between the germline ends. Germline V lookup: CDR1 MDHEN, CDR2 SYDVKM. CDR3 length equals 15 residues. Here immunoSEQ multiplex PCR was the method, and the copy in TCRdb shows in-frame clones only, minus some. Among about 150,000 clones listed, roughly 94% were seen once. The chain recombines TRBV28 with TRBJ1-6, with D perhaps TRBD1 (6 bases). The origin of this receptor is a man aged 35 to 55 in good health. The material sequenced was blood. The CDR3 DNA sequence: TGTGCCAGCAAAGGGAAGGGGGGGGGAACCTCACCCCTCCACTTT. Translated, it gives CASKGKGGGTSPLHF.